This T cell receptor (beta chain) was observed in a study of blood T cell repertoires in COVID-19. Across the study: The study drew acute and convalescent COVID-19 samples from the United States, Italy and Spain.

Profiled with immunoSEQ multiplex PCR; TCRdb holds only in-frame clones, not every one. The sample carries around 300,000 clones, around 89% recorded once. The germline V gene encodes CDR1 KGHDR and CDR2 SFDVKD. The CDR3 runs 15 residues. V shed 3 bases and J shed 3 bases, with 12 bases lying between them. The sequenced sample was peripheral blood. The sequence derives from a woman in her thirties or forties with acute or convalescent COVID-19. The genes are TRBV24-1 and TRBJ2-3; the D gene is possibly TRBD1 (6 bases). The CDR3: CATSDPGQPTDTQYF. CDR3 DNA sequence: TGTGCCACCAGTGATCCCGGACAGCCTACAGATACGCAGTATTTT.